The clone carrying this TCR beta chain was detected a few times. Its antigen is as yet unknown. The data originate from a study of T-cell memory formation after mild COVID-19. Study summary: Clusters were largely donor specific. Findings and caveats of the study: A second wave of clones peaked on day 37, and their SARS-CoV-2 specificity went unconfirmed. Detection of some responders pre-infection suggested pre-existing cross-reactive memory T cells participated.

5'RACE with constant-segment primers built TCRalpha and TCRbeta cDNA libraries with UMIs. TCRdb re-derived calls from the 5' RACE reads in MiXCR, one entry per CDR3 protein. Among just under 550,000 distinct CDR3 sequences listed, over 20% were seen once. This CDR3 has 12 residues. The V end was cut by 6 bases, the J end by 9 bases, with 15 bases between. V is TRBV12-3 or TRBV12-4 and J is TRBJ2-7; TRBD1 or TRBD2 may be the D gene (5 bases each). Specimen: PBMCs or a T cell subset sorted from them (not recorded which). The receptor was isolated from an adult woman who had mild COVID-19 (a few samples of this study predate the infection). Cell type and time point are not known. CDR3 region: CASSPGPFRQYF. The CDR3 region has the DNA TGTGCCAGCAGCCCGGGACCGTTCAGGCAGTACTTC.